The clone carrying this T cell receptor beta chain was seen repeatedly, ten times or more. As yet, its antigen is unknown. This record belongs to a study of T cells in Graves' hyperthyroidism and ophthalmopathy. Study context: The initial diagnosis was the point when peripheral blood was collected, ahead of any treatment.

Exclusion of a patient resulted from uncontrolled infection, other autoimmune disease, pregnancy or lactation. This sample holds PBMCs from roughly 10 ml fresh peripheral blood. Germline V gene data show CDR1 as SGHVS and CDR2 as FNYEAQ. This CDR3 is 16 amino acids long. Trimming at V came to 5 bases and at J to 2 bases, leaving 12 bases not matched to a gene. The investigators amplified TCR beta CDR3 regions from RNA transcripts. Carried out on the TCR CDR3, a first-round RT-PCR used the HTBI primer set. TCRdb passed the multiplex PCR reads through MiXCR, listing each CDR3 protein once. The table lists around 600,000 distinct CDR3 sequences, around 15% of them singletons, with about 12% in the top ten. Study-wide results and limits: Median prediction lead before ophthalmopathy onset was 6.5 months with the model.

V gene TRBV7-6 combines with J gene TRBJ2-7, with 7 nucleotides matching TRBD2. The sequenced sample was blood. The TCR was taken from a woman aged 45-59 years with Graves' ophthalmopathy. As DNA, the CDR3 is TGTGCCAGCAGCCCCCGCGGGGTAGCGGGCCCCTACGAGCAGTACTTC. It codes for CASSPRGVAGPYEQYF.